This TCR beta chain was identified in a study of CDR3 diversity in severe acne. This clonotype has just one count. One entry per CDR3 protein, called by TCRdb with MiXCR from the PCR reads. The sample consists of 85,000 to 120,000 distinct CDR3 sequences, roughly 51% of them appearing once. The sequence came from a male donor with acne. Sequenced material: blood.

The CDR3 coding sequence is TGTGCCAGCAGCCCTGGGACAGGGGGATATGGCTACACCTTC. It translates to CASSPGTGGYGYTF. This sequence joins TRBV7-2 and TRBJ1-2, with 11 bases aligning to TRBD1. V shed 5 bases, J shed 5 bases, and the junction held 4 bases outside the gene matches. Germline CDR1 SGHTA, CDR2 FQGNSA. The CDR3 is 14 amino acids.